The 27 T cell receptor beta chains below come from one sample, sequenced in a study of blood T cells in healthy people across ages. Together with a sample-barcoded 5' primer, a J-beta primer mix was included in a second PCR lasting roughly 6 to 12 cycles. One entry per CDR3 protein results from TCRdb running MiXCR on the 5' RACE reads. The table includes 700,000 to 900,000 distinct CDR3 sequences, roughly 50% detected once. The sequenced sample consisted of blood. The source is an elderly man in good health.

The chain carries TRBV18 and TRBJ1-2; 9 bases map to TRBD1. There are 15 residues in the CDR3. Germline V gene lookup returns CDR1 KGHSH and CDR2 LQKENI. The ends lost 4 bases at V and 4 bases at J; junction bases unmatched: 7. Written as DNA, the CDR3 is TGTGCCAGCTCACTGGGACAGGGAGGCGGCTATGGCTACACCTTC. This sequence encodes CASSLGQGGGYGYTF.

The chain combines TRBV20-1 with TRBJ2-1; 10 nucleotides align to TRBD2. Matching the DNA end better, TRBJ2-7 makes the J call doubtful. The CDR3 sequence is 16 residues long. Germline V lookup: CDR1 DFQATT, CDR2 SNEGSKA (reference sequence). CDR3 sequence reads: CSAGIATSGLYNEQYF. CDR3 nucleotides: TGCAGTGCTGGGATCGCGACTAGCGGGCTCTACAATGAGCAGTACTTC.

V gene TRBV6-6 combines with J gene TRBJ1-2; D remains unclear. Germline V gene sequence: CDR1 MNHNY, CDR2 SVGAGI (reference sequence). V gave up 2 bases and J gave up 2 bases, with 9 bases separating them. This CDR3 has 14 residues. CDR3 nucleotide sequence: TGTGCCAGCAGTTACGTAGGAGGGAACTATGGCTACACCTTC. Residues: CASSYVGGNYGYTF.

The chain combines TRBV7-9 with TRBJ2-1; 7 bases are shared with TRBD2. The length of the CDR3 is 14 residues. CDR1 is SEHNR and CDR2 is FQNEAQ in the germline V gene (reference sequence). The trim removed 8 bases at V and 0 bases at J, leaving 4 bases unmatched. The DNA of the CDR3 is TGTGCCAGCGCTGGCGGGAGCTCCTACAATGAGCAGTTCTTC. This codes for CASAGGSSYNEQFF. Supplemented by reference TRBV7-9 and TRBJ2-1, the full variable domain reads DTGVSQNPRHKITKRGQNVTFRCDPISEHNRLYWYRQTLGQGPEFLTYFQNEAQLEKSRLLSDRFSAERPKGSFSTLEIQRTEQGDSAMYLCASAGGSSYNEQFFGPGTRLTVL.

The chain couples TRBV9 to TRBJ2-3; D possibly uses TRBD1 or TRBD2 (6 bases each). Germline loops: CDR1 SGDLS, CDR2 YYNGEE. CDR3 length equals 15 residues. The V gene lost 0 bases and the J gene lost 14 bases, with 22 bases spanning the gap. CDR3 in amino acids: CASSVDPSEDRYAYF. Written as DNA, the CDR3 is TGTGCCAGCAGCGTAGACCCTAGCGAGGACAGATACGCGTATTTT.

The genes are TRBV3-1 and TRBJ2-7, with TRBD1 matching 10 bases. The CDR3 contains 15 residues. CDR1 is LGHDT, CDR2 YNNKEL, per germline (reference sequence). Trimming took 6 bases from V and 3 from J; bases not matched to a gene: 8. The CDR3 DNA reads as TGTGCCAGCAGTCCACCGACAGGGGGCTACTACGAGCAGTACTTC. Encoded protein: CASSPPTGGYYEQYF.

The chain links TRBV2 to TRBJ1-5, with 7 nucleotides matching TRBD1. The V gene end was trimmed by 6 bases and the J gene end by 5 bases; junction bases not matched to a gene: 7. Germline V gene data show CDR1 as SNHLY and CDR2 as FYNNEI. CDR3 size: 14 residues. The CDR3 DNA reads TGTGCCAGCAGCCAACAGGGGAGCCATCAGCCCCAGCATTTT. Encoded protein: CASSQQGSHQPQHF.

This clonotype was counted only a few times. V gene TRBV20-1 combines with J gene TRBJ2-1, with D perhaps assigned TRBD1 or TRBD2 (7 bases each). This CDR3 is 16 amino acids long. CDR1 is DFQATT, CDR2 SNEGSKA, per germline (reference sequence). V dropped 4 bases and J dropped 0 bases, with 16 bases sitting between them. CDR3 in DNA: TGCAGTGCTACAGGGGGGCGGGGGAGCTCCTACAATGAGCAGTTCTTC. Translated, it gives CSATGGRGSSYNEQFF.

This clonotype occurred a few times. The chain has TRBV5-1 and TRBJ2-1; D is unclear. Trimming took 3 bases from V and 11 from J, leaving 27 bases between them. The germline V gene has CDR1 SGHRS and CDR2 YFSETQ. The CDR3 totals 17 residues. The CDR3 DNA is TGCGCCAGCAGCTCGTACATGACCCCTCAGGTTGTCTTTAAGCAGTTCTTC. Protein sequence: CASSSYMTPQVVFKQFF.

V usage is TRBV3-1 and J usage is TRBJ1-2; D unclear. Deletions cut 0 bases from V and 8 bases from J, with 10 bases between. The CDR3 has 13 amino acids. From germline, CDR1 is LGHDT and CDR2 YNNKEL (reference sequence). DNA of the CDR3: TGTGCCAGCAGCCAAGAGGGCAGCGGAGGCTACACCTTC. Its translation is CASSQEGSGGYTF.

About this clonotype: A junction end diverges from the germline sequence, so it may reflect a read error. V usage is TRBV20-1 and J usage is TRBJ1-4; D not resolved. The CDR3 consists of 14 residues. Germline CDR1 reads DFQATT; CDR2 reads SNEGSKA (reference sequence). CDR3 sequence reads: CSAISPGFHEKLFF. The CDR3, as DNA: TGCAGCGCTATCTCCCCGGGGTTCCACGAAAAACTGTTTTTT.

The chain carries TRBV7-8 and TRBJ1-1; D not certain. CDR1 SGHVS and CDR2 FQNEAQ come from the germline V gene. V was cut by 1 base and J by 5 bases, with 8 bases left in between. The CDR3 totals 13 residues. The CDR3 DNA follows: TGTGCCAGCAGCTTAGAACTACAGACTGAAGCTTTCTTT. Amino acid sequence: CASSLELQTEAFF.

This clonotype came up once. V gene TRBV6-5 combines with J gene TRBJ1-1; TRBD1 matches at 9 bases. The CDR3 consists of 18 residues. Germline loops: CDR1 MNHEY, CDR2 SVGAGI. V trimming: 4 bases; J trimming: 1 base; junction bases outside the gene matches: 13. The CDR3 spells CASSWGGQGPTANTEAFF. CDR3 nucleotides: TGTGCCAGCAGTTGGGGGGGACAGGGTCCTACCGCGAACACTGAAGCTTTCTTT.

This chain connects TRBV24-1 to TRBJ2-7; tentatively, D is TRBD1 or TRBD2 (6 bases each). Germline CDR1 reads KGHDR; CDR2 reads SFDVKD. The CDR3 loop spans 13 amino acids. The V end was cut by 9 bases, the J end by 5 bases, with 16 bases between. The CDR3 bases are TGTGCCACCCAGGACAGCGGGCAGGACGAGCAGTACTTC. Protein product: CATQDSGQDEQYF.

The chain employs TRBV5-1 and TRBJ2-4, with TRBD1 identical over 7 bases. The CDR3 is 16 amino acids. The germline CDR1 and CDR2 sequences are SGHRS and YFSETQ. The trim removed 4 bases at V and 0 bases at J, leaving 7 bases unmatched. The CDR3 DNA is TGCGCCAGCAGCCAGGGACAGACCATAGCCAAAAACATTCAGTACTTC. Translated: CASSQGQTIAKNIQYF.

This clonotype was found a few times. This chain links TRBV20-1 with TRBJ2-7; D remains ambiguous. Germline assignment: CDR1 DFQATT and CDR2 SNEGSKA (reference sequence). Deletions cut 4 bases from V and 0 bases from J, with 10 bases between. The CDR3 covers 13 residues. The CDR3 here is CSANYLSSYEQYF. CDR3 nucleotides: TGCAGTGCTAACTACCTGAGCTCCTACGAGCAGTACTTC.

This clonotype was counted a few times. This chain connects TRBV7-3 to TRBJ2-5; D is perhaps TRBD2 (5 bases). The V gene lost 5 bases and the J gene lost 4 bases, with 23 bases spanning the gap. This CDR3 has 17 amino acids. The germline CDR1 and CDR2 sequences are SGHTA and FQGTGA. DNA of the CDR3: TGTGCCAGCAGCGCCGGCCCCCTAGGGAGCAAACTAGAGACCCAGTACTTC. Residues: CASSAGPLGSKLETQYF.

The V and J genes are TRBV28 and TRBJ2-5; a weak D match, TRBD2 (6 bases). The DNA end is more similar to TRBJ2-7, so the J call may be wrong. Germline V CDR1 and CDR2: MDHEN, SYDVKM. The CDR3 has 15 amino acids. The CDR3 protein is CASSLTGMRGGEQYF. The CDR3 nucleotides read TGTGCCAGCAGCCTGACCGGGATGCGGGGCGGCGAGCAGTACTTC.

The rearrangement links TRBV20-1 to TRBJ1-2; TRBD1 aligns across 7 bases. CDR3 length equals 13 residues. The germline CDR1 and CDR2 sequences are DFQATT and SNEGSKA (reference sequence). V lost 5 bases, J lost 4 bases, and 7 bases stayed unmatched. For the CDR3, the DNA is TGCAGTGCTCTCCCGGACAGGAGCTATGGCTACACCTTC. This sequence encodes CSALPDRSYGYTF.

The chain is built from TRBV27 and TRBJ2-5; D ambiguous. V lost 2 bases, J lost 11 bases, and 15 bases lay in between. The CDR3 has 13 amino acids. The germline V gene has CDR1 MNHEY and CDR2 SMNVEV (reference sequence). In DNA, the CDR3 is TGTGCCAGCAGTTTACTAGTGGGTGGAGAGCAGTACTTC. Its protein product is CASSLLVGGEQYF.

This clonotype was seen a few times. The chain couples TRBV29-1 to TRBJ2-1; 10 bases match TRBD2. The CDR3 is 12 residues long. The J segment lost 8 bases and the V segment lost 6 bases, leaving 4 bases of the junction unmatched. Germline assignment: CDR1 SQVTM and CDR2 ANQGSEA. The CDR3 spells CSVASGSHEQFF. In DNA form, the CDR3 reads TGCAGCGTAGCTAGCGGGAGCCATGAGCAGTTCTTC.

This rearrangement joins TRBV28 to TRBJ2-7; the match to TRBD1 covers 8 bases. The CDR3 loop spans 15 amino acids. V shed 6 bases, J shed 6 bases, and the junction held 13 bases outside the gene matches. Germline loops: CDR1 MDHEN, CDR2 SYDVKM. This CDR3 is CASRQTGGPPGEQYF. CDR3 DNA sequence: TGTGCCAGCAGACAAACAGGGGGACCTCCAGGCGAGCAGTACTTC.

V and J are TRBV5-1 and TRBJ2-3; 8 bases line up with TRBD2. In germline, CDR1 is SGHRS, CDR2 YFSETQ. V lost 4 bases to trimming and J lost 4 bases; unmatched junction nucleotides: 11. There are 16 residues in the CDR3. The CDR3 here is CASSKYTSGNADTQYF. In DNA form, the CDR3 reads TGCGCCAGCAGCAAATATACTAGCGGAAATGCAGATACGCAGTATTTT.

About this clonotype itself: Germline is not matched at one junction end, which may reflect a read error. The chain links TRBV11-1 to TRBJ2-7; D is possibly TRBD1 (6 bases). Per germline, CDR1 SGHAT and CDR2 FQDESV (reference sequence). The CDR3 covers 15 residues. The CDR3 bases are TGTGTCAGCAGCCTATCCGGGTCGACAGGCTACGAGCAGTACTTC. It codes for CVSSLSGSTGYEQYF.

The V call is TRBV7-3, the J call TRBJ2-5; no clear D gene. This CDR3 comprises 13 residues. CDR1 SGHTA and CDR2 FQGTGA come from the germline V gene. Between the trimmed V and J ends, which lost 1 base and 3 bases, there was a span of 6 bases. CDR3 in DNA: TGTGCCAGCAGCTTAAATCGAGAAGAGACCCAGTACTTC. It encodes CASSLNREETQYF.

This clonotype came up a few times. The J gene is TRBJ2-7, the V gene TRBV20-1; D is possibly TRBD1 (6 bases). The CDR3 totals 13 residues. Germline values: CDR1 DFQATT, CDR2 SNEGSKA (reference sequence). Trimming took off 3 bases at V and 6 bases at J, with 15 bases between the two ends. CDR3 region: CSARARGVGEQYF. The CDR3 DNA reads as TGCAGTGCTAGGGCCAGGGGTGTAGGCGAGCAGTACTTC.

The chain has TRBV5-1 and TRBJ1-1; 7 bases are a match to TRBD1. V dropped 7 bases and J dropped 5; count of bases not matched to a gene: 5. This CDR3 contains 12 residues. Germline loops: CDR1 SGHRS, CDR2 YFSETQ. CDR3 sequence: CASGDSRTEAFF. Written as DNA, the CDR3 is TGCGCCAGCGGGGACAGCAGGACTGAAGCTTTCTTT.